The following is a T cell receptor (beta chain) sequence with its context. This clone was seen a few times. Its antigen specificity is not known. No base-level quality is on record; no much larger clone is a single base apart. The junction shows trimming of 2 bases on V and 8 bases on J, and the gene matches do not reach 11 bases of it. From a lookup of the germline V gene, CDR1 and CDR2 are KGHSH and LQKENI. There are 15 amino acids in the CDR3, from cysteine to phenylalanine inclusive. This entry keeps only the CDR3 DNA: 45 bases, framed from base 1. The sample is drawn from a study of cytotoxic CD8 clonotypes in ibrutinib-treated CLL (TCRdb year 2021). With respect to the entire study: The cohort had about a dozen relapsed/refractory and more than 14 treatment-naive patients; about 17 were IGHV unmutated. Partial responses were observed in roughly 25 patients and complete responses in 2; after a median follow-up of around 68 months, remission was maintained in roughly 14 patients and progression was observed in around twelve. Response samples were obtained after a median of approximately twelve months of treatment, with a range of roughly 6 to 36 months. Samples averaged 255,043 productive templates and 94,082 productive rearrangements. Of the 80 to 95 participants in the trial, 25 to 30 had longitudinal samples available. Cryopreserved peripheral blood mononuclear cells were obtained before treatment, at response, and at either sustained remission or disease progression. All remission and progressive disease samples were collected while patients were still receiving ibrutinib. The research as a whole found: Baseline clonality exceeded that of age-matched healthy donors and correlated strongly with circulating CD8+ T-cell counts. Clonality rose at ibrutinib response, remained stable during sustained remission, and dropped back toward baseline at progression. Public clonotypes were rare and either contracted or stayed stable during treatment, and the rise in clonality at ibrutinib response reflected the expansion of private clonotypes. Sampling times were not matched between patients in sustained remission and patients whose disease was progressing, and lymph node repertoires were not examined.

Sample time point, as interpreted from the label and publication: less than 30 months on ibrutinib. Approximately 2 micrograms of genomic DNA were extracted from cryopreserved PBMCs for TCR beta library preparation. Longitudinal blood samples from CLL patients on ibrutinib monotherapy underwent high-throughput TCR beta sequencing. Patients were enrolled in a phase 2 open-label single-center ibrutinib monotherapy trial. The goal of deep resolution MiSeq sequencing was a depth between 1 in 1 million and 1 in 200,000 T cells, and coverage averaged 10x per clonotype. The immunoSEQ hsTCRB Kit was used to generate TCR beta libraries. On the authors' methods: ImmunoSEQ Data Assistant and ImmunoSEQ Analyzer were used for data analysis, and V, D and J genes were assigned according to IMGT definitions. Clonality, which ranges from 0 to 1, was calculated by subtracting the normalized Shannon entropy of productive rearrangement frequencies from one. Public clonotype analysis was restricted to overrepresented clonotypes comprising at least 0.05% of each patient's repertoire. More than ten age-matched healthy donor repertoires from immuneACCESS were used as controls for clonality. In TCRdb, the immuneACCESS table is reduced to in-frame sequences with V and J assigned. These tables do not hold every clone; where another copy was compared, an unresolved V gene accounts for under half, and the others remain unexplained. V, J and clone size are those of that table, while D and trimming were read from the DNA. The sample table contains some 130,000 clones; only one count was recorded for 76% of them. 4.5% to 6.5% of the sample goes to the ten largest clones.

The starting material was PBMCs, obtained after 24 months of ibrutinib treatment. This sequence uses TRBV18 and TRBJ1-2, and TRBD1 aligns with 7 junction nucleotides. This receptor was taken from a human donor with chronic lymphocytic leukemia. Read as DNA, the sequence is TGTGCCAGCTCACCAAGACCGGACAGGATAGGGGGCTACACCTTC. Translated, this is CASSPRPDRIGGYTF.